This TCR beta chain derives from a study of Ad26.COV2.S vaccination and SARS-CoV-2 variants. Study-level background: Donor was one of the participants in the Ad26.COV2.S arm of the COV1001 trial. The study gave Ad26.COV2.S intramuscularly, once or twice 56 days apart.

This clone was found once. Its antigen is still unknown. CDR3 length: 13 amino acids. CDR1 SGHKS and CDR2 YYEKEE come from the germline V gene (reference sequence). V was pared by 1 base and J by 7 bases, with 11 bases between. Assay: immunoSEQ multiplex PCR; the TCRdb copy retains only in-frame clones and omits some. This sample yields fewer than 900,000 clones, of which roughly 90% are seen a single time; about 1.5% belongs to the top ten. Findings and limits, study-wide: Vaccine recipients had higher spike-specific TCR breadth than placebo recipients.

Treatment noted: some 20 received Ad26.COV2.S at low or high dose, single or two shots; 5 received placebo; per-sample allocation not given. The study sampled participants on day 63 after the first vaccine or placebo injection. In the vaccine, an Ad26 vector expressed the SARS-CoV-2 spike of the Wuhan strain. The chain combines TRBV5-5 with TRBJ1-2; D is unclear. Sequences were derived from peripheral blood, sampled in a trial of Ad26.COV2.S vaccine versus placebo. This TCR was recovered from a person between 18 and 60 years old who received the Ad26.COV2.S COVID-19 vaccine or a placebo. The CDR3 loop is CASSLWLEGGYTF. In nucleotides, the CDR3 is TGTGCCAGCAGCTTGTGGCTGGAAGGTGGCTACACCTTC. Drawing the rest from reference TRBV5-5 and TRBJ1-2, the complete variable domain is DAGVTQSPTHLIKTRGQQVTLRCSPISGHKSVSWYQQVLGQGPQFIFQYYEKEERGRGNFPDRFSARQFPNYSSELNVNALLLGDSALYLCASSLWLEGGYTFGSGTRLTVV.